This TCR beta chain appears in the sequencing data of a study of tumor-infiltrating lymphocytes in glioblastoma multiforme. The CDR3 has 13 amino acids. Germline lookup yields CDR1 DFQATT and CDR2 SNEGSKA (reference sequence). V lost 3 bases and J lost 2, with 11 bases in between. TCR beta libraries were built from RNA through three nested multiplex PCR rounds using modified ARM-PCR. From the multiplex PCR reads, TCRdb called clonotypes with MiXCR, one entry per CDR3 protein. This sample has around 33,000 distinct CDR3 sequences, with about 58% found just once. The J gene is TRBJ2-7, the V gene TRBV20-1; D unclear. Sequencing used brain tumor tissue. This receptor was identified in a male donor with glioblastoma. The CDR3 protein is CSASRTDPYEQYF. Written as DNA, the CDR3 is TGCAGTGCTAGTCGCACGGATCCCTACGAGCAGTACTTC.